The T cell receptor (beta chain) under discussion was sequenced for a study of T cells in Graves' hyperthyroidism and ophthalmopathy. Whole-study context: Peripheral blood was taken when the disease was first diagnosed, before any treatment began. Whole-study findings and limits: Most thyroid clonotypes that were expanded above 0.001 also turned up in blood.

With duration under 3 months, ophthalmopathy was active: Clinical Activity Score at least 3, NOSPECS at least 4. Researchers amplified the TCR beta CDR3 regions from RNA transcripts. First-round RT-PCR with HTBI primers amplified the TCR CDR3 region. A single record per CDR3 protein comes from TCRdb applying MiXCR to the multiplex PCR reads. This sample has 500,000 or so distinct CDR3 sequences; about a sixth occur once, and the top ten carry roughly 18%. This clonotype was recorded many times. The target antigen is unknown. The sequence came from a young woman with Graves' ophthalmopathy. Source material: blood.

The chain's CDR3 is CASSYVARFISTDTQYF. The CDR3 DNA follows: TGTGCCAGCAGTTACGTGGCGAGATTTATATCCACAGATACGCAGTATTTT. The V and J genes are TRBV28 and TRBJ2-3; no clear D. The CDR3 extends over 17 amino acids. The germline V and J ends were trimmed by 4 bases and 2 bases, with 19 bases remaining between them. Per germline, CDR1 MDHEN and CDR2 SYDVKM.